This T cell receptor beta chain derives from a study of blood T cell repertoires in COVID-19 (dated by TCRdb to between 2020 and 2021). The study in broad terms: Collaborator samples came from the United States, Italy and Spain and covered acute and convalescent phases of COVID-19. The material from the prospective study consisted of cDNA or gDNA derived from T cells, B-cell-depleted T cells, or PBMCs. Where available, HLA class I and class II types were taken from metadata supplied by the sample provider and were not determined by assay-based typing. Subjects who had been exposed to COVID-19, were actively infected with it, or had recovered from it provided the deeply sampled blood TCRbeta repertoires that made up the dataset. The samples were drawn from two sources: the first 160 participants of the ongoing ImmuneRACE study, and 1,254 subjects contributed by 6 global collaborators. The repertoires were made available in a free public database intended to serve as a resource for research on the immune response to SARS-CoV-2. A de-identified subject ID, COVID-19 status, age in years and sex were almost always included in the sample metadata.

TCRbeta CDR3 regions were amplified from genomic DNA using the immunoSEQ Assay, a bias-controlled multiplex PCR. The paper's processing steps were these. Within the assay, amplification of reference gene primers was used to estimate how many nucleated cells each sample contained. To quantify the absolute abundance of each unique TCRbeta CDR3 rearrangement, sequence reads were collapsed and filtered. For each sample, productive Simpson clonality was calculated as the square root of Simpson's diversity index across productive rearrangements. TCRdb limited this immuneACCESS table to in-frame rearrangements with V and J called. A share of clones is missing; checked studies link under half to unresolved V genes, and the rest is unexplained. The DNA was the basis for D and trimming; V, J and clone size are from that table. For this sample the table gives some 180,000 clones, of which about nine tenths were detected only once. 0.53% of the sample rests with the top ten.

The CDR3, cysteine through phenylalanine, is 15 amino acids long. Of all the DNA, just the CDR3 is kept, 45 bases in frame from base 1. Unmatched junction bases come to 5, with V trimmed by 4 bases and J by 5 bases. Looking up the germline V gene yields CDR1 KGHDR and CDR2 SFDVKD. What the study reported, not specific to this receptor: The amount of clinical and demographic metadata varied by source and participant and was provided uncurated.

The collaborating institutions used their own protocols to collect whole blood in K2EDTA tubes. Collaborator samples were shipped for TCRbeta analysis as frozen whole blood, isolated PBMCs, or DNA extracted from either sample type. About this clone: Its antigen remains unidentified. Per-base qualities were not stored, and no clone one base away is much larger.

The sequence is built from TRBV24-1 and TRBJ2-4, and TRBD1 aligns with 9 junction nucleotides. This TCR derives from a man aged 45-65 years with acute or convalescent COVID-19. Sequencing was carried out using peripheral blood. The nucleotide sequence is given as TGTGCCACCAGTGACGCCCGGGACAGGGAAAACATTCAGTACTTC. Its protein is CATSDARDRENIQYF.